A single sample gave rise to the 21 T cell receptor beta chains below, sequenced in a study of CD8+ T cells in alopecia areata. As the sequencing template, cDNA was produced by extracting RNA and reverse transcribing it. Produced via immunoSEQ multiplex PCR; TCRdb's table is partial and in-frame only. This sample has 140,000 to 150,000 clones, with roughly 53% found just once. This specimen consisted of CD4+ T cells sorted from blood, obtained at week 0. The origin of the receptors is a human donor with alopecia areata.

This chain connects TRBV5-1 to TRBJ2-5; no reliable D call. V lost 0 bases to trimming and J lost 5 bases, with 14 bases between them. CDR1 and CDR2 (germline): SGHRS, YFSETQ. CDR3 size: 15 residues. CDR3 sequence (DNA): TGCGCCAGCAGCTTGGCCCTAGATAGTGGGGAGACCCAGTACTTC. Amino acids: CASSLALDSGETQYF. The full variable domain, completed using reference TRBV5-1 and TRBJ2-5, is KAGVTQTPRYLIKTRGQQVTLSCSPISGHRSVSWYQQTPGQGLQFLFEYFSETQRNKGNFPGRFSGRQFSNSRSEMNVSTLELGDSALYLCASSLALDSGETQYFGPGTRLLVL.

In nucleotides, the CDR3 is TGTGCCAGCAGCCAAGGAGCCAGGGCTGGGGCCAACGTCCTGACTTTC. This encodes CASSQGARAGANVLTF. The chain couples TRBV4-2 to TRBJ2-6, with D perhaps matching TRBD1 (5 bases). V was shortened by 1 base and J by 2 bases, with 9 bases between the two germline ends. The CDR3 loop spans 16 amino acids. Germline V CDR1 and CDR2: LGHNA, YNFKEQ.

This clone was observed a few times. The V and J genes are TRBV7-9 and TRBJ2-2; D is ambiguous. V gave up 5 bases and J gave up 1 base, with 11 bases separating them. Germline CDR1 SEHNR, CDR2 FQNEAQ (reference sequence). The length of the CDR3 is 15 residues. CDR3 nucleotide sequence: TGTGCCAGCAGCATAGGACCGAGGAACACCGGGGAGCTGTTTTTT. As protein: CASSIGPRNTGELFF.

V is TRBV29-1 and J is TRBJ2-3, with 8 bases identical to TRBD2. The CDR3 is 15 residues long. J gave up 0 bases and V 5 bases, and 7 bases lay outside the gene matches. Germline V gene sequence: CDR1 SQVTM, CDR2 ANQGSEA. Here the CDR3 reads CSVSGGGGSTDTQYF. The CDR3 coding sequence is TGCAGCGTTTCAGGTGGCGGGGGGAGCACAGATACGCAGTATTTT.

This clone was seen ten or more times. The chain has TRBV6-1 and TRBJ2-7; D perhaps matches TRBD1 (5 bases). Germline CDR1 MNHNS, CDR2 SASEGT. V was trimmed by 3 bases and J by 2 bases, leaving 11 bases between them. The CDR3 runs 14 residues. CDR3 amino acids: CASSDTRVPYEQYF. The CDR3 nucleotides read TGTGCCAGCAGTGATACCAGGGTACCCTACGAGCAGTACTTC.

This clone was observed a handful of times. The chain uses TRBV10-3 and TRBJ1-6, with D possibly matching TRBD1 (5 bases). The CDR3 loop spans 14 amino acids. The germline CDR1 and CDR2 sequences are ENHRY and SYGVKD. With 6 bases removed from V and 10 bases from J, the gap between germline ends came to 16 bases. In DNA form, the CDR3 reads TGTGCCATCAGCCCCAGGGAAAACGAATCACCCCTCCACTTT. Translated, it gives CAISPRENESPLHF.

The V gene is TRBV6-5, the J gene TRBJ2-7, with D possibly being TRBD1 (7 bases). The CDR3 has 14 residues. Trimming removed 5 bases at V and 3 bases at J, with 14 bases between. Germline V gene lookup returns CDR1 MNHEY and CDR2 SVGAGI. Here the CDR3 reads CASSQQGGGYEQYF. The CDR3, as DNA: TGTGCCAGCAGTCAGCAGGGGGGAGGCTACGAGCAGTACTTC.

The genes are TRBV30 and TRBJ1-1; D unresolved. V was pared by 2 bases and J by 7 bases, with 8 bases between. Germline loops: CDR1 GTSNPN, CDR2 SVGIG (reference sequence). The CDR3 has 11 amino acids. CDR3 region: CAWSLQREAFF. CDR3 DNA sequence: TGTGCCTGGAGTTTACAGCGTGAAGCTTTCTTT.

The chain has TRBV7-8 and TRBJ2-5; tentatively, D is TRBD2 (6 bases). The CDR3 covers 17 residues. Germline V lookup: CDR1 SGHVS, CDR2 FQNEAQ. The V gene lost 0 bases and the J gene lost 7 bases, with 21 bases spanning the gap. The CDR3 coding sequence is TGTGCCAGCAGCTTAGCGCTGCAGGGCGGGAAGTCCGCGACCCAGTACTTC. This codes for CASSLALQGGKSATQYF.

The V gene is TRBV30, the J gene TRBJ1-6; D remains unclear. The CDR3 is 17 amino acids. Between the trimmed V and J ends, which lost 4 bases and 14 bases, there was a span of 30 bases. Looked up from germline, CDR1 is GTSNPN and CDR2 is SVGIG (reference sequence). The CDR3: CAWTRRGALRPTHALHF. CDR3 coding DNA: TGTGCCTGGACCAGGCGGGGAGCACTAAGGCCCACTCACGCCCTCCACTTT.

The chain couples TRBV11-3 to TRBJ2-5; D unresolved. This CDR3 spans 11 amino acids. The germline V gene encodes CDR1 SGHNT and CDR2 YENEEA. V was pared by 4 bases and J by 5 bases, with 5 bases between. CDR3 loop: CASSSSETQYF. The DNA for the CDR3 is TGTGCCAGCAGCTCATCGGAGACCCAGTACTTC.

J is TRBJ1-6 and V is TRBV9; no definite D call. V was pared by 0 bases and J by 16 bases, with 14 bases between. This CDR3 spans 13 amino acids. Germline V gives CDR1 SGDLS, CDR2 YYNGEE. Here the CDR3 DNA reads TGTGCCAGCAGCGTAGACTATGGGAACCCACTCCACTTT. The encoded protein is CASSVDYGNPLHF.

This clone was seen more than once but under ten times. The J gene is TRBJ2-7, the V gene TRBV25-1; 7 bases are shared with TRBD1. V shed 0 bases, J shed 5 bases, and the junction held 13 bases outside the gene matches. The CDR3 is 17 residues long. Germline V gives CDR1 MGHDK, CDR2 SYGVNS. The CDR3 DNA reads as TGTGCCAGCAGTGAATATCCAACAGGGGTGGTAAGAAACGAGCAGTACTTC. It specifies CASSEYPTGVVRNEQYF.

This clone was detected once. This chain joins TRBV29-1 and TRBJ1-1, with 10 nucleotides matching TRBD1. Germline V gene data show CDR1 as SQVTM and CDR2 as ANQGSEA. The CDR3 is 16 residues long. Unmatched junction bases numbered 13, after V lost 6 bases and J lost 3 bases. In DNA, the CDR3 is TGCAGCGTCATACCGGGACAGGGGTGGGGTGACACTGAAGCTTTCTTT. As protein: CSVIPGQGWGDTEAFF.

CDR3 region: CASSYSGTGYEQYF. As DNA, the CDR3 is TGTGCCAGCAGTTACTCAGGGACAGGGTACGAGCAGTACTTC. This sequence joins TRBV6-5 and TRBJ2-7; 9 bases are a match to TRBD1. This CDR3 is 14 amino acids long. J gave up 4 bases and V 0 bases, and 1 base lay outside the gene matches. Germline CDR1 is MNHEY and CDR2 is SVGAGI.

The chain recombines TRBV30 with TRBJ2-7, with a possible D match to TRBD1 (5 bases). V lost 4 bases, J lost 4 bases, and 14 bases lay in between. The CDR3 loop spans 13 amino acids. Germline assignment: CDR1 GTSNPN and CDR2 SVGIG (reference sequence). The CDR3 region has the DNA TGTGCCTGGAAACTTCAGGGTCAATACGAGCAGTACTTC. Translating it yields CAWKLQGQYEQYF.

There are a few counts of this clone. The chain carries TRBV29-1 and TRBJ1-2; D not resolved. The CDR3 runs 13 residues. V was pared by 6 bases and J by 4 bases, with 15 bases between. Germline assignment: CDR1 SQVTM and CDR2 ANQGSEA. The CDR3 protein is CSVAVRVGYGYTF. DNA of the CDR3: TGCAGCGTCGCCGTAAGGGTGGGCTATGGCTACACCTTC.

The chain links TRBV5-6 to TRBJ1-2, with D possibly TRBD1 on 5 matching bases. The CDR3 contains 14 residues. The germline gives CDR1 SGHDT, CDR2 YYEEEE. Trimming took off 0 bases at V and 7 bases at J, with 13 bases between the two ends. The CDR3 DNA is TGTGCCAGCAGCTTGGATTCAGGGTCGGGTGGCTACACCTTC. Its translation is CASSLDSGSGGYTF. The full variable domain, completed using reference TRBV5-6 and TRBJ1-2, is DAGVTQSPTHLIKTRGQQVTLRCSPKSGHDTVSWYQQALGQGPQFIFQYYEEEERQRGNFPDRFSGHQFPNYSSELNVNALLLGDSALYLCASSLDSGSGGYTFGSGTRLTVV.

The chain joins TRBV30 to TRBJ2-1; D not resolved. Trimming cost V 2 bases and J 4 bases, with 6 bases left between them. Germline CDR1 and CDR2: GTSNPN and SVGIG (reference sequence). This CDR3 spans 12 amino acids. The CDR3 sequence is CAWSLTYNEQFF. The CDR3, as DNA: TGTGCCTGGAGTTTGACTTACAATGAGCAGTTCTTC.

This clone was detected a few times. CDR3 DNA sequence: TGTGCCAGCAGTGGACAGGGGGCACTAGGGCCCCAGCATTTT. Amino acids: CASSGQGALGPQHF. The chain combines TRBV2 with TRBJ1-5, with 10 nucleotides matching TRBD1. Germline-derived CDR1 and CDR2 are SNHLY and FYNNEI. The CDR3 extends over 14 amino acids. Unmatched junction bases numbered 6, after V lost 4 bases and J lost 9 bases.

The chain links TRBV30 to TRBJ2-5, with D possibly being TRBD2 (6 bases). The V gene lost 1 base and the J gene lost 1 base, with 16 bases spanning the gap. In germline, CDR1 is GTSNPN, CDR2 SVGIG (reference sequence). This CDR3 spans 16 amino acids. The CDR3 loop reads CAWSGSAGRFQETQYF. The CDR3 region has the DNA TGTGCCTGGAGTGGGAGTGCGGGGAGGTTCCAAGAGACCCAGTACTTC.